A single sample is the source of the 23 T cell receptor beta chains below, sequenced in a study of blood T cell repertoires in COVID-19. The protocol was immunoSEQ multiplex PCR, while the TCRdb copy is restricted to in-frame clones and leaves out a portion. The top ten clones hold around 9.1% of a sample with more than 45,000 clones, roughly four fifths of them seen once. Sequenced material: peripheral blood. These receptors were obtained from an elderly man with COVID-19, enrolled during active disease.

J is TRBJ2-7 and V is TRBV29-1; D may be TRBD1 (5 bases). The ends were cut back, 0 bases at V and 4 bases at J, with 10 bases in the middle. The CDR3 sequence is 13 residues long. In germline, CDR1 is SQVTM, CDR2 ANQGSEA. CDR3 protein: CSVEDPTAYEQYF. In DNA form, the CDR3 reads TGCAGCGTTGAAGACCCGACAGCTTACGAGCAGTACTTC.

J is TRBJ2-7 and V is TRBV7-8; 9 bases match TRBD1. The CDR3 contains 16 residues. V was clipped by 1 base and J by 2 bases; unmatched bases: 6. The germline CDR1 and CDR2 sequences are SGHVS and FQNEAQ. The chain's CDR3 is CASSLGIGTGPYEQYF. CDR3 sequence (DNA): TGTGCCAGCAGCTTAGGCATCGGGACAGGGCCCTACGAGCAGTACTTC.

This sequence joins TRBV5-1 and TRBJ1-3, with 7 positions matching TRBD1. Trimming removed 4 bases from V and 0 bases from J; junction bases left unmatched: 7. The CDR3 covers 16 residues. The germline CDR1 and CDR2 sequences are SGHRS and YFSETQ. The CDR3 coding sequence is TGCGCCAGCAGCGAAGACAGGGCGAACTCTGGAAACACCATATATTTT. Protein: CASSEDRANSGNTIYF.

The chain uses TRBV7-8 and TRBJ1-4; tentative D call: TRBD1 (5 bases). Germline V gene data show CDR1 as SGHVS and CDR2 as FQNEAQ. The V end lost 4 bases, the J end lost 7 bases, and 13 bases lay between the germline ends. The CDR3 is 14 residues long. The CDR3 loop reads CASSSGLSGEKLFF. Here the CDR3 DNA reads TGTGCCAGCAGCTCGGGACTCTCGGGTGAAAAACTGTTTTTT.

This chain connects TRBV10-3 to TRBJ1-6; tentatively, D is TRBD1 (5 bases). V was cut by 6 bases and J by 8 bases, with 11 bases left in between. The CDR3 has 13 residues. CDR1 is ENHRY and CDR2 is SYGVKD in the germline V gene. This CDR3 is CAIRGAWDSPLHF. The CDR3 DNA sequence: TGTGCCATCAGAGGGGCTTGGGATTCACCCCTCCACTTT.

A few counts support this clone. This rearrangement joins TRBV6-6 to TRBJ1-1; possibly TRBD1 for D (5 bases). Germline V lookup: CDR1 MNHNY, CDR2 SVGAGI (reference sequence). The CDR3 has 15 residues. V lost 0 bases to trimming and J lost 8 bases, with 16 bases between them. The CDR3 DNA follows: TGTGCCAGCAGTTACTCGATACAAATTTCAGGGGAAGCTTTCTTT. Residues: CASSYSIQISGEAFF.

The chain is built from TRBV4-3 and TRBJ1-1; no reliable D call. The CDR3 covers 15 residues. V was trimmed by 4 bases and J by 2 bases, leaving 14 bases between them. Germline V gene lookup returns CDR1 LGHNA and CDR2 YSLEER. CDR3 sequence reads: CASSLRAGFNTEAFF. The CDR3 DNA is TGCGCCAGCAGCCTGCGCGCAGGATTTAACACTGAAGCTTTCTTT.

This clone appeared once. The V and J genes are TRBV6-5 and TRBJ1-1; tentatively, D is TRBD1 (5 bases). The CDR3 runs to 16 residues. V lost 2 bases, J lost 1 base, and 14 bases lay in between. Germline V gene data show CDR1 as MNHEY and CDR2 as SVGAGI. Here the CDR3 reads CASSYTGGGWNTEAFF. The CDR3 DNA sequence: TGTGCCAGCAGTTACACGGGGGGAGGTTGGAACACTGAAGCTTTCTTT.

This rearrangement joins TRBV9 to TRBJ2-5; 8 nucleotides align to TRBD1. The germline V gene encodes CDR1 SGDLS and CDR2 YYNGEE. J was trimmed by 5 bases and V by 0 bases; bases with no gene match: 6. This CDR3 has 15 residues. The CDR3 sequence is CASSVGAGGSETQYF. The CDR3 DNA reads as TGTGCCAGCAGCGTAGGCGCAGGGGGCTCGGAGACCCAGTACTTC.

This chain links TRBV29-1 with TRBJ1-5; perhaps TRBD1 as D (6 bases). V lost 7 bases and J lost 0, with 13 bases in between. The CDR3 is 14 amino acids. Germline lookup yields CDR1 SQVTM and CDR2 ANQGSEA. The CDR3 sequence is CSADSSYSNQPQHF. In DNA, the CDR3 is TGCAGCGCGGACAGCAGCTATAGCAATCAGCCCCAGCATTTT.

This clone was counted between two and nine times. The CDR3 region is CASSLAWHPGYTF. The CDR3 DNA reads TGTGCCAGCAGCTTAGCATGGCACCCTGGCTACACCTTC. The chain carries TRBV7-2 and TRBJ1-2; no firm D call. The V end lost 0 bases, the J end lost 7 bases, and 9 bases lay between the germline ends. This CDR3 comprises 13 residues. Germline CDR1 reads SGHTA; CDR2 reads FQGNSA.

The chain carries TRBV28 and TRBJ1-1; D is ambiguous. This CDR3 is 14 amino acids long. Germline assignment: CDR1 MDHEN and CDR2 SYDVKM. V was pared by 8 bases and J by 6 bases, with 19 bases between. CDR3 sequence reads: CASVLKWPHPEAFF. Here the CDR3 DNA reads TGTGCCAGCGTCCTTAAATGGCCCCACCCTGAAGCTTTCTTT.

The chain uses TRBV2 and TRBJ2-2; D not certain. Trimming took 7 bases from V and 0 from J, leaving 9 bases between them. The CDR3 contains 14 residues. From germline, CDR1 is SNHLY and CDR2 FYNNEI. The CDR3 region is CASISHSNTGELFF. DNA for the CDR3: TGTGCCAGCATTAGTCACTCGAACACCGGGGAGCTGTTTTTT. Drawing the rest from reference TRBV2 and TRBJ2-2, the complete variable domain is EPEVTQTPSHQVTQMGQEVILRCVPISNHLYFYWYRQILGQKVEFLVSFYNNEISEKSEIFDDQFSVERPDGSNFTLKIRSTKLEDSAMYFCASISHSNTGELFFGEGSRLTVL.

The V call is TRBV14, the J call TRBJ1-1, with D maybe TRBD1 (5 bases). CDR1 SGHDN and CDR2 FVKESK come from the germline V gene. V dropped 5 bases and J dropped 4 bases, with 5 bases sitting between them. This CDR3 region has 11 residues. CDR3 region: CASSRGTEAFF. The CDR3, as DNA: TGTGCCAGCAGCAGGGGCACTGAAGCTTTCTTT.

This rearrangement joins TRBV9 to TRBJ2-1, with 7 nucleotides matching TRBD2. Germline loops: CDR1 SGDLS, CDR2 YYNGEE. This CDR3 contains 16 residues. Germline trimming cut 0 bases from V and 5 bases from J; bases unmatched to any gene: 8. CDR3 loop: CASSVALAALDNEQFF. In DNA form, the CDR3 reads TGTGCCAGCAGCGTAGCCCTAGCGGCCCTAGACAATGAGCAGTTCTTC.

The table lists this clone with a count of one. This chain links TRBV7-9 with TRBJ1-1; unclear D gene. Trimming left V 6 bases short and J 5 bases short, with 10 bases between. CDR3 length: 12 amino acids. CDR1 and CDR2 (germline): SEHNR, FQNEAQ (reference sequence). The CDR3 loop reads CASRPGRTEAFF. The CDR3 region has the DNA TGTGCCAGCAGGCCCGGTCGGACTGAAGCTTTCTTT. The whole variable domain, filled in from reference TRBV7-9 and TRBJ1-1, reads DTGVSQNPRHKITKRGQNVTFRCDPISEHNRLYWYRQTLGQGPEFLTYFQNEAQLEKSRLLSDRFSAERPKGSFSTLEIQRTEQGDSAMYLCASRPGRTEAFFGQGTRLTVV.

The genes are TRBV9 and TRBJ2-2, with 8 bases lining up with TRBD1. Trimming at V came to 4 bases and at J to 1 base, leaving 3 bases not matched to a gene. CDR1 SGDLS and CDR2 YYNGEE come from the germline V gene. The CDR3 extends over 15 amino acids. CDR3 nucleotides: TGTGCCAGCAGCACCGGACAGGGGAACACCGGGGAGCTGTTTTTT. Its translation is CASSTGQGNTGELFF. The full variable domain, completed using reference TRBV9 and TRBJ2-2, is DSGVTQTPKHLITATGQRVTLRCSPRSGDLSVYWYQQSLDQGLQFLIQYYNGEERAKGNILERFSAQQFPDLHSELNLSSLELGDSALYFCASSTGQGNTGELFFGEGSRLTVL.

A few counts support this clone. V and J are TRBV27 and TRBJ1-5; 7 positions match TRBD1. The CDR3 runs to 15 residues. Trimming at V came to 6 bases and at J to 3 bases, leaving 8 bases not matched to a gene. The germline gives CDR1 MNHEY, CDR2 SMNVEV (reference sequence). The CDR3 DNA reads as TGTGCCAGCAGGGACAGACAGGGTCCCAATCAGCCCCAGCATTTT. Translation: CASRDRQGPNQPQHF.

V is TRBV12-3 or TRBV12-4 and J is TRBJ1-1; maybe TRBD1 (6 bases). The CDR3 loop spans 13 amino acids. Trimming stripped 9 bases from V and 7 bases from J, with 18 bases between. The CDR3 sequence is CARTSGQASEAFF. The CDR3 bases are TGTGCCAGGACTTCGGGACAAGCCAGTGAAGCTTTCTTT.

The CDR3 region has the DNA TGCGCCAGCAGAGCCCAGGGGGCCCTCCACTTT. It encodes CASRAQGALHF. This chain links TRBV5-1 with TRBJ1-6; TRBD1 agrees at 7 bases. Germline values: CDR1 SGHRS, CDR2 YFSETQ. Trimming took 5 bases from V and 14 from J; bases not matched to a gene: 4. This CDR3 has 11 amino acids.

This clone came up a few times. The J gene is TRBJ2-5, the V gene TRBV24-1, with 8 bases lining up with TRBD1. V shed 6 bases, J shed 3 bases, and the junction held 14 bases outside the gene matches. The CDR3 is 17 amino acids. Looked up from germline, CDR1 is KGHDR and CDR2 is SFDVKD. The CDR3 DNA sequence: TGTGCCACCAGTCCTACCTCGGGACAGGCAAGAGAAGAGACCCAGTACTTC. Protein sequence: CATSPTSGQAREETQYF.

V gene TRBV7-9 combines with J gene TRBJ1-2, with no clear D. Trimming left V 0 bases short and J 6 bases short, with 5 bases between. Per the germline V gene, CDR1 is SEHNR and CDR2 is FQNEAQ (reference sequence). This CDR3 has 12 residues. The CDR3 loop is CASSLARNGYTF. CDR3 coding DNA: TGTGCCAGCAGCTTAGCCAGGAATGGCTACACCTTC.

The chain couples TRBV15 to TRBJ1-2; D is perhaps TRBD1 (5 bases). The CDR3 length is 17 residues. Germline V gives CDR1 LNHNV, CDR2 YYDKDF (reference sequence). Trimming left V 0 bases short and J 5 bases short, with 19 bases between. The CDR3 loop is CATSRDRLGASVYGYTF. The DNA for the CDR3 is TGTGCCACCAGCAGAGATAGATTAGGGGCGTCGGTTTATGGCTACACCTTC.